The clone carrying this TCR beta chain was seen more than once but under ten times. No antigen is known for it. The data originate from a study of cytotoxic CD8 clonotypes in ibrutinib-treated CLL. In the study overall: The patients comprised roughly 12 relapsed/refractory and 15 treatment-naive cases, approximately 17 IGHV unmutated.

The ends lost 3 bases at V and 10 bases at J; junction bases unmatched: 3. Germline V gives CDR1 MDHEN, CDR2 SYDVKM. The CDR3 totals 14 residues. Clones were sequenced by immunoSEQ multiplex PCR, and TCRdb holds only the in-frame ones, with some missing. This table has approximately 60,000 clones, roughly 54% appearing once. Study observations and caveats: Pretreatment clonality was elevated relative to age-matched healthy donors and paralleled circulating CD8+ T-cell counts.

This chain joins TRBV28 and TRBJ1-6, with TRBD1 matching 10 bases. The source is a human donor with chronic lymphocytic leukemia. Sequenced material: PBMCs, taken at disease progression, from a patient treated with ibrutinib. CDR3 residues: CASSFWDRGSPLHF. DNA of the CDR3: TGTGCCAGCAGTTTTTGGGACAGGGGCTCACCCCTCCACTTT. Complete variable domain (other parts from reference TRBV28 and TRBJ1-6): DVKVTQSSRYLVKRTGEKVFLECVQDMDHENMFWYRQDPGLGLRLIYFSYDVKMKEKGDIPEGYSVSREKKERFSLILESASTNQTSMYLCASSFWDRGSPLHFGNGTRLTVT.